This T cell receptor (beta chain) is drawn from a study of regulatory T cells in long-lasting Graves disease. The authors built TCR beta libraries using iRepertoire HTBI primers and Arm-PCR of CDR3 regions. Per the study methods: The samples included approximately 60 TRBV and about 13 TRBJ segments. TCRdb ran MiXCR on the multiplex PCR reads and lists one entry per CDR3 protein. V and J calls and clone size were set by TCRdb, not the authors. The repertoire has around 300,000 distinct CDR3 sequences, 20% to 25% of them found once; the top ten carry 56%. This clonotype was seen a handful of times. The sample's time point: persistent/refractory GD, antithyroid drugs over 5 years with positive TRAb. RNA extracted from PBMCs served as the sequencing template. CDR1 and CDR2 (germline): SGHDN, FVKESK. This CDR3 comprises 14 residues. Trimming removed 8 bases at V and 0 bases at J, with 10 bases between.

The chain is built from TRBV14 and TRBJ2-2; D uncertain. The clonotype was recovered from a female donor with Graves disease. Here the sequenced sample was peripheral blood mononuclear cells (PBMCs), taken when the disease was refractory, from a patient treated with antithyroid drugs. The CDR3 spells CASSPTANTGELFF. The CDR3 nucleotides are TGTGCCAGCTCACCAACCGCGAACACCGGGGAGCTGTTTTTT.